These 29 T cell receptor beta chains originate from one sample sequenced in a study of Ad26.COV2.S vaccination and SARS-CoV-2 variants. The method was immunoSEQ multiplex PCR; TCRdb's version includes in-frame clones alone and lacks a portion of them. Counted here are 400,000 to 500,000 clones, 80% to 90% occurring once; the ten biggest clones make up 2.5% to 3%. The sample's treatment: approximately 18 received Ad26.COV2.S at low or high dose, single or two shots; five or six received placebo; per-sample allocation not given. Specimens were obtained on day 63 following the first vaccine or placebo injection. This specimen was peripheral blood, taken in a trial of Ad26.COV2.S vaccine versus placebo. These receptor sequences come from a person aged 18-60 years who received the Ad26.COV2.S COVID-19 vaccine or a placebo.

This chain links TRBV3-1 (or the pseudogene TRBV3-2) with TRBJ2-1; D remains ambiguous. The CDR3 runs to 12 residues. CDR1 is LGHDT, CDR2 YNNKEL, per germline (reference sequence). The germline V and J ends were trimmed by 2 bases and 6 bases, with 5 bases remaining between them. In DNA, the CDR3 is TGTGCCAGCAGCCAATGGGGCAATGAGCAGTTCTTC. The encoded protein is CASSQWGNEQFF.

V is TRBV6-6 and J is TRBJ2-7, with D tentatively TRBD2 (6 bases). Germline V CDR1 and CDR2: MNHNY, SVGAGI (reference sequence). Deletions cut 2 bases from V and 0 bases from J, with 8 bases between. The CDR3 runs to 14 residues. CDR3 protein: CASSYAGTSYEQYF. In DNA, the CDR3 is TGTGCCAGCAGTTACGCGGGGACCTCCTACGAGCAGTACTTC.

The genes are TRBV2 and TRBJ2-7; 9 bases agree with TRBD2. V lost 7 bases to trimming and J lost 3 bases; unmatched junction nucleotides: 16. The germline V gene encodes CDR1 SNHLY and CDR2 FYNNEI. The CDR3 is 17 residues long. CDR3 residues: CASKVWSRTSVNYEQYV. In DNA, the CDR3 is TGTGCCAGCAAAGTTTGGTCTAGGACTAGCGTAAACTACGAGCAGTACGTC.

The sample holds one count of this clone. The CDR3 DNA follows: TGTGCCAGCTCACCGACGGGGGGGATGACGACCGGGGAGCTGTTTTTT. Encoded protein: CASSPTGGMTTGELFF. J is TRBJ2-2 and V is TRBV18; TRBD2 matches at 8 bases. Germline lookup yields CDR1 KGHSH and CDR2 LQKENI. This CDR3 region has 16 residues. V dropped 3 bases and J dropped 5; count of bases not matched to a gene: 8.

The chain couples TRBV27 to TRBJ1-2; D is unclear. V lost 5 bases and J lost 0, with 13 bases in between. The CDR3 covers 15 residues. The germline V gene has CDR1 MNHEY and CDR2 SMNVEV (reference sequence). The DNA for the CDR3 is TGTGCCAGCAGTGAGTTGTCAGCAGCTAACTATGGCTACACCTTC. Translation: CASSELSAANYGYTF.

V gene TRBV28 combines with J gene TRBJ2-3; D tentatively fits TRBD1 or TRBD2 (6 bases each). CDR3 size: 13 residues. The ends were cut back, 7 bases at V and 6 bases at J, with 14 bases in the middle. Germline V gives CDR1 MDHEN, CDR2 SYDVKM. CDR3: CASTREGGDTQYF. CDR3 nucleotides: TGTGCCAGCACCCGCGAAGGGGGGGATACGCAGTATTTT.

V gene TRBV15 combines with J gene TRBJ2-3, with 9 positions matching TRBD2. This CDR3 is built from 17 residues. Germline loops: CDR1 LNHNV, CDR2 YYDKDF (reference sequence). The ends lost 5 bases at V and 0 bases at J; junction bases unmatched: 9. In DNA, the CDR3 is TGTGCCACCAGCGCTAGCGGGAACTCCTTTAGCACAGATACGCAGTATTTT. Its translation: CATSASGNSFSTDTQYF.

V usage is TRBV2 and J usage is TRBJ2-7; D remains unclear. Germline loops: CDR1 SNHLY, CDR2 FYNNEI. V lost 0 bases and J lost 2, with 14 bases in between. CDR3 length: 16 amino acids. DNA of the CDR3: TGTGCCAGCAGTGAAGCCCTCCGGCTTCGGACCTACGAGCAGTACTTC. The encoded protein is CASSEALRLRTYEQYF.

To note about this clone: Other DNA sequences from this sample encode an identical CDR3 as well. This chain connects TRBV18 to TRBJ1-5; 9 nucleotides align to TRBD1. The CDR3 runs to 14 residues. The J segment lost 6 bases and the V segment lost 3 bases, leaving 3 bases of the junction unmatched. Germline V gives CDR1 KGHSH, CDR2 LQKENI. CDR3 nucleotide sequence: TGTGCCAGCTCACCGGGACAGGGAGGTCAGCCCCAGCATTTT. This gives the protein CASSPGQGGQPQHF.

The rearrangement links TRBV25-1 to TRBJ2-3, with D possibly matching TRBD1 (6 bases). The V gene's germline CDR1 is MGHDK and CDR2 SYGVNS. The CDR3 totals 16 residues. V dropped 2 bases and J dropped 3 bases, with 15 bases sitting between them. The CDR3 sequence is CASSEDLPQGTDTQYF. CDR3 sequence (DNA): TGTGCCAGCAGTGAAGACCTACCACAGGGAACAGATACGCAGTATTTT.

CDR3 nucleotide sequence: TGTGCCAGGACCACTAGCGGGAGAAGAGATACGCAGTATTTT. This codes for CARTTSGRRDTQYF. This chain links TRBV21-1 with TRBJ2-3; the DNA was not used to check the table's D call, TRBD2. TRBV21-1 is described as a pseudogene. This CDR3 is 14 amino acids long.

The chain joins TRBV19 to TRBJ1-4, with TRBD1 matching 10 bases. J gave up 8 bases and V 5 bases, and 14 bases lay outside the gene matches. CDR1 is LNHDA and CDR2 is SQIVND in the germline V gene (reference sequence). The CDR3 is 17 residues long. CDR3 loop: CASSSRWGTGEGEKLFF. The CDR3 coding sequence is TGTGCCAGTAGTTCTCGTTGGGGGACAGGGGAAGGGGAAAAACTGTTTTTT.

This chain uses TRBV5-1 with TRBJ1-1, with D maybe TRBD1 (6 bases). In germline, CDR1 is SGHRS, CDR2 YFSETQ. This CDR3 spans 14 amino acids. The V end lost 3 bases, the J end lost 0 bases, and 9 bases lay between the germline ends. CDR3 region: CASSSGTLNTEAFF. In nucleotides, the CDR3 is TGCGCCAGCAGCTCCGGGACATTGAACACTGAAGCTTTCTTT.

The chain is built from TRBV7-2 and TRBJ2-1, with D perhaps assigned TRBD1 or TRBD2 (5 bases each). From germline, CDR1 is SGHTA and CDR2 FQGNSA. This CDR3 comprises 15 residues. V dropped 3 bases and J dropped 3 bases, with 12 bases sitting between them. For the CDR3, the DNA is TGTGCCAGCAGCTTTCCGGGACGTCACTACAATGAGCAGTTCTTC. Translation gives CASSFPGRHYNEQFF. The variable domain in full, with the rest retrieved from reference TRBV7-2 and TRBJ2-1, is GAGVSQSPSNKVTEKGKDVELRCDPISGHTALYWYRQSLGQGLEFLIYFQGNSAPDKSGLPSDRFSAERTGGSVSTLTIQRTQQEDSAVYLCASSFPGRHYNEQFFGPGTRLTVL.

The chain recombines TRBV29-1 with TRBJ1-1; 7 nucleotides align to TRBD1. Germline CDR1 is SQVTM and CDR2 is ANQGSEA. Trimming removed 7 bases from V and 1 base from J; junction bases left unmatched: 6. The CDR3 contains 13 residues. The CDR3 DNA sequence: TGCAGCGGTTCGGGACAGTGGAACACTGAAGCTTTCTTT. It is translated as CSGSGQWNTEAFF.

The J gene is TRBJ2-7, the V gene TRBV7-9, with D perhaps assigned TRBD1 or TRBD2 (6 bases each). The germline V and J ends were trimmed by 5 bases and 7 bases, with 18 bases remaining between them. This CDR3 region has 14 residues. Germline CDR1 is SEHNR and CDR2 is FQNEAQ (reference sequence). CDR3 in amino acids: CASSRDRTNEEQYF. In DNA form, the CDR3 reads TGTGCCAGCAGCCGCGACAGGACTAATGAGGAGCAGTACTTC.

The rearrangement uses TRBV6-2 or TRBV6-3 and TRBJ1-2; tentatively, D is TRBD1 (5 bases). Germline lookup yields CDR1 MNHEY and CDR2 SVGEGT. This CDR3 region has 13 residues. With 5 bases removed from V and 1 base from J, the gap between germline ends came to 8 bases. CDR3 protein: CASSTGVNYGYTF. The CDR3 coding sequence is TGTGCCAGCAGTACGGGGGTTAACTATGGCTACACCTTC.

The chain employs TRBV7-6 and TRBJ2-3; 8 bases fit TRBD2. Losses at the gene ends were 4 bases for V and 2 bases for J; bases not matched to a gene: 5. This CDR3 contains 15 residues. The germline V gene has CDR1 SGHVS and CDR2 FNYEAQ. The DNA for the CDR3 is TGTGCCAGCAGCTCCTTAGCGGGACCCACAGATACGCAGTATTTT. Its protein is CASSSLAGPTDTQYF.

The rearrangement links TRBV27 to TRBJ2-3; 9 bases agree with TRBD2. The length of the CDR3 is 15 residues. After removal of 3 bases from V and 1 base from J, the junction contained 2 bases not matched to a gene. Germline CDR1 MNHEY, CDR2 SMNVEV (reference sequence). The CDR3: CASSFWTSGTDTQYF. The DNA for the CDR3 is TGTGCCAGCAGTTTCTGGACTAGCGGCACAGATACGCAGTATTTT.

This CDR3 is CASSSSGGSYEQYF. The CDR3, as DNA: TGTGCCAGCAGTTCTAGCGGGGGGTCCTACGAGCAGTACTTC. The chain has TRBV28 and TRBJ2-7; TRBD2 matches at 11 bases. This CDR3 is built from 14 residues. CDR1 is MDHEN and CDR2 is SYDVKM in the germline V gene. The V gene end was trimmed by 4 bases and the J gene end by 1 base; junction bases not matched to a gene: 0.

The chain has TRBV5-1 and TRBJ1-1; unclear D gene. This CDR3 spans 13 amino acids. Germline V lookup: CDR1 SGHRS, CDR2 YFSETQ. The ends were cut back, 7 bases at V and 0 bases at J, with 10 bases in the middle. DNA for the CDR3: TGCGCCAGCCGATCGACGGTGAACACTGAAGCTTTCTTT. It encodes CASRSTVNTEAFF. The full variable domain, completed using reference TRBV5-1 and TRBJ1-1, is KAGVTQTPRYLIKTRGQQVTLSCSPISGHRSVSWYQQTPGQGLQFLFEYFSETQRNKGNFPGRFSGRQFSNSRSEMNVSTLELGDSALYLCASRSTVNTEAFFGQGTRLTVV.

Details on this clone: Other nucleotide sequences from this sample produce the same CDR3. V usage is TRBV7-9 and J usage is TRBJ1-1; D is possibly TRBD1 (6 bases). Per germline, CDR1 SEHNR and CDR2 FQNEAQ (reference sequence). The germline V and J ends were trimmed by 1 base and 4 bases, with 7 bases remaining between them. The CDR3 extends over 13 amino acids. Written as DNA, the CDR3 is TGTGCCAGCAGCTTAGAGGGGGGCACTGAAGCTTTCTTT. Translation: CASSLEGGTEAFF. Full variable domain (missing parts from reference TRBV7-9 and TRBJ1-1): DTGVSQNPRHKITKRGQNVTFRCDPISEHNRLYWYRQTLGQGPEFLTYFQNEAQLEKSRLLSDRFSAERPKGSFSTLEIQRTEQGDSAMYLCASSLEGGTEAFFGQGTRLTVV.

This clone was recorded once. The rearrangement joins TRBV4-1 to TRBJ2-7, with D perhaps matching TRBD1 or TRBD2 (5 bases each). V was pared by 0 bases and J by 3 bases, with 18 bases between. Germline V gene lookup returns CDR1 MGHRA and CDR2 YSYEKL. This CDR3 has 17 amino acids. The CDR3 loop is CASSQESPPGRFYEQYF. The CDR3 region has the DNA TGCGCCAGCAGCCAAGAAAGCCCGCCGGGACGATTCTACGAGCAGTACTTC.

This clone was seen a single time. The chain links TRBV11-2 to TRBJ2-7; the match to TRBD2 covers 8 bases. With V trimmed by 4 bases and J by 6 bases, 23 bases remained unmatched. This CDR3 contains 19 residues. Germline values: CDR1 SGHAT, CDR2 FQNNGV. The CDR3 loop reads CASSSRWSGSTFPLSEQYV. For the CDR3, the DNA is TGTGCCAGCAGCTCCCGTTGGAGCGGGAGTACCTTTCCTTTGTCCGAGCAGTACGTC.

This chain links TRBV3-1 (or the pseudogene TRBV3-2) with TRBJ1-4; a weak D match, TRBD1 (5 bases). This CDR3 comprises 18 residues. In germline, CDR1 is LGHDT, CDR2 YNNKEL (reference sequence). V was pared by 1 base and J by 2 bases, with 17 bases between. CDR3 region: CASSQVAGLAQTNEKLFF. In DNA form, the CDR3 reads TGTGCCAGCAGCCAAGTCGCAGGGTTAGCTCAGACTAATGAAAAACTGTTTTTT.

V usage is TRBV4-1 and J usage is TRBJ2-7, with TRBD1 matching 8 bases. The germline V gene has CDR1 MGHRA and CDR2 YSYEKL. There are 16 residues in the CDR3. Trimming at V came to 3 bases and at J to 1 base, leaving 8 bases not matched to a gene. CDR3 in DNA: TGCGCCAGCAGCCATGGGAGACAGGGGCTTTCCTACGAGCAGTACTTC. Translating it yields CASSHGRQGLSYEQYF.

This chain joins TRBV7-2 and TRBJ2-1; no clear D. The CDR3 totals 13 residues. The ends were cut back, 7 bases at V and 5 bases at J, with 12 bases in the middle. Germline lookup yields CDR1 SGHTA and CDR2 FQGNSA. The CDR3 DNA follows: TGTGCCAGCAACTTCCTCCCCCACAATGAGCAGTTCTTC. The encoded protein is CASNFLPHNEQFF.

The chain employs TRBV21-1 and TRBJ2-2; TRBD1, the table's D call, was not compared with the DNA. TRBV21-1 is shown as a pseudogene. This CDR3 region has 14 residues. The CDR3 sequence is CASRKIGQNKELFF. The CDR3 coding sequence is TGTGCCAGCCGTAAAATTGGACAGAACAAAGAGCTGTTTTTT.

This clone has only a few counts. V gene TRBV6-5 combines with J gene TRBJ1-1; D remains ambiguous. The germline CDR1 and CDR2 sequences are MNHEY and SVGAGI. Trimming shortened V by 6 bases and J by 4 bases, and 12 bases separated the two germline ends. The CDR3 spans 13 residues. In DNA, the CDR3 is TGTGCCAGCAGGCCGGGAATGATCACTGAAGCTTTCTTT. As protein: CASRPGMITEAFF.